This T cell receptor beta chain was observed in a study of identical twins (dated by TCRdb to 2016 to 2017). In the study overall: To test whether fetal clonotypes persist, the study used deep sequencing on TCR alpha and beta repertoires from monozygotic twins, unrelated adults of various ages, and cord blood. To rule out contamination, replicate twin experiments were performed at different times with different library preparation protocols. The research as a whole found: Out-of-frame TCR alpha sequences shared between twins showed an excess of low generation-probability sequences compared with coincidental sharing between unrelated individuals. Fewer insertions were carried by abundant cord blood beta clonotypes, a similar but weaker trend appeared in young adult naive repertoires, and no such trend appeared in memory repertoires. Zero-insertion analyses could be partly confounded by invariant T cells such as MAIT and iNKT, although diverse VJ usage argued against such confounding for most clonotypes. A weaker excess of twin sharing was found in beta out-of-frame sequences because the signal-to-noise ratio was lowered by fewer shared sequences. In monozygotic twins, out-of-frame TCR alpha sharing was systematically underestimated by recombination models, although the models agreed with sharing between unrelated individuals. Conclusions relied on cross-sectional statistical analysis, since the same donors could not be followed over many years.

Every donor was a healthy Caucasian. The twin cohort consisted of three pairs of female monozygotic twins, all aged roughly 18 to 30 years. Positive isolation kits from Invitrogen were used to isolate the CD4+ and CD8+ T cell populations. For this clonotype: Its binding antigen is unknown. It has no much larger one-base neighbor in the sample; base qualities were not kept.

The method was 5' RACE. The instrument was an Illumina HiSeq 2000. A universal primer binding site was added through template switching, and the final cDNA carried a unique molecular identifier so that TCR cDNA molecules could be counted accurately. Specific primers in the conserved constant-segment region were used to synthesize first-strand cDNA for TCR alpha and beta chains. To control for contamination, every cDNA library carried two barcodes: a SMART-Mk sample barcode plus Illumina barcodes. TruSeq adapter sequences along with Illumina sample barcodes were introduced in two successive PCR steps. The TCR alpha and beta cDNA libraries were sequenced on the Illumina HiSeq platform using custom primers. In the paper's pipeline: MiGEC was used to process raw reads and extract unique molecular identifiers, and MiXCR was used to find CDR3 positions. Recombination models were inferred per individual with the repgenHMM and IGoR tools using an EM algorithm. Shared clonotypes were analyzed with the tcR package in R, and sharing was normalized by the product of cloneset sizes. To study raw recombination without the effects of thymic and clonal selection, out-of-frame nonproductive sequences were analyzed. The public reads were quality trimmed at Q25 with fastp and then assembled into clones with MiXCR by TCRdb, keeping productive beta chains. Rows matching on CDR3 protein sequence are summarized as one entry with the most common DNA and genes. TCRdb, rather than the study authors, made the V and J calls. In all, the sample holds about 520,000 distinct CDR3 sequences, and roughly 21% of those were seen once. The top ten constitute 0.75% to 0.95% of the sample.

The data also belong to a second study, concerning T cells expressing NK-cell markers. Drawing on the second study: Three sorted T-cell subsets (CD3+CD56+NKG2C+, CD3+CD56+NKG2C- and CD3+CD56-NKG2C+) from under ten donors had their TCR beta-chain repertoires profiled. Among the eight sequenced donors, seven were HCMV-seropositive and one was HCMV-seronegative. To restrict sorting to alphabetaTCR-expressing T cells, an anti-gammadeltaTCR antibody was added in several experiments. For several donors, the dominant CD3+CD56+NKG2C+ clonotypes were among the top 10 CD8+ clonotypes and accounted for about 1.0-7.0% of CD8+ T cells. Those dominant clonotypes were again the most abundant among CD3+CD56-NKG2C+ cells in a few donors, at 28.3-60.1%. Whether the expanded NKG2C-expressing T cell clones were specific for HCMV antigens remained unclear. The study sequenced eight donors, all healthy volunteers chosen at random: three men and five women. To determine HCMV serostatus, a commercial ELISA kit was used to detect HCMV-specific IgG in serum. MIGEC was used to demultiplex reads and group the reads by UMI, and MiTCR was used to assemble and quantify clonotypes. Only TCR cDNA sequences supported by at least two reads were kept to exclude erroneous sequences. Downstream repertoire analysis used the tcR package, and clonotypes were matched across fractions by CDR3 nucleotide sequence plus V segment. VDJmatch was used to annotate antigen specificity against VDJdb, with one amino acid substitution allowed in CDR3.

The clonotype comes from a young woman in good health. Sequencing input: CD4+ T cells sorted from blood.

Here the CDR3 is given as CSASQDGGNYGYTF. The DNA sequence follows: TGCAGTGCTAGTCAGGACGGAGGTAACTATGGCTACACCTTC. The chain couples TRBV20-1 to TRBJ1-2; no D gene call is confident. Counted from cysteine to phenylalanine, this CDR3 has 14 amino acids. Only the CDR3 DNA stays, 42 bases, in frame from base 1. The V end loses 3 bases and the J end loses 1 base, and a stretch of 12 bases separates them. The germline V gene (reference sequence) yields DFQATT for CDR1 and SNEGSKA for CDR2.